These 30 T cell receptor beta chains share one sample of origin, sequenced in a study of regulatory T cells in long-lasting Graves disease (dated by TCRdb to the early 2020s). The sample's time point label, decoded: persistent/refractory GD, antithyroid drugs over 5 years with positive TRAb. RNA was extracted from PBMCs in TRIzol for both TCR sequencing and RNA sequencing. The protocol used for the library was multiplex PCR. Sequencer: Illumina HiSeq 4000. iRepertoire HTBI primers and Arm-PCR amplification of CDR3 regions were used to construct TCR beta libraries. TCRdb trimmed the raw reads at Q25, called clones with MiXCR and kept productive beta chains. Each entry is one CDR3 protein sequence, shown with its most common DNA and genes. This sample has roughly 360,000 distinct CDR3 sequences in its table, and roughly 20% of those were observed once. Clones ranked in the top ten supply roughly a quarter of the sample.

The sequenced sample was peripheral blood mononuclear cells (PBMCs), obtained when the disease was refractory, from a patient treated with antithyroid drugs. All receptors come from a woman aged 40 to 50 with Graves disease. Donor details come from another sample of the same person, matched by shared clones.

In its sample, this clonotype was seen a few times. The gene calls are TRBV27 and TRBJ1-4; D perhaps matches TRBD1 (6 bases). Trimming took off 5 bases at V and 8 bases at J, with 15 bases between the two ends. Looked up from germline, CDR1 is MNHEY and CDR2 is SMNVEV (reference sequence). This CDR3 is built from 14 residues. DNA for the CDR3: TGTGCCAGCAGTGACTCATACAGGGCCGAAAAACTGTTTTTT. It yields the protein CASSDSYRAEKLFF.

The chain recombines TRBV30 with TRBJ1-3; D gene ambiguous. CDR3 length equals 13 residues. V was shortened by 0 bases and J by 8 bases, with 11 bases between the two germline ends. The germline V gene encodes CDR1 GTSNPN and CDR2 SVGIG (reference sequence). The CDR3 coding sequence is TGTGCCTGGAGTGTAATCGGTGGGGACACCATATATTTT. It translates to CAWSVIGGDTIYF.

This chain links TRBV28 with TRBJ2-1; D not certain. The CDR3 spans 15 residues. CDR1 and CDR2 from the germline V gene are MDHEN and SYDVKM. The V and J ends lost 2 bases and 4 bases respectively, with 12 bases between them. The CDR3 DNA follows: TGTGCCAGCAGTTTAGCGTCGGAATCGTACAATGAGCAGTTCTTC. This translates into CASSLASESYNEQFF.

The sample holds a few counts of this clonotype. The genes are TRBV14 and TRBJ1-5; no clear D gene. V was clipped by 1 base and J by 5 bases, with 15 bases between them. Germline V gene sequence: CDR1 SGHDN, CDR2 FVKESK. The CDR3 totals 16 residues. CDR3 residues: CASSQGVGVIHQPQHF. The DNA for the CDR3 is TGTGCCAGCAGCCAAGGGGTCGGGGTTATCCATCAGCCCCAGCATTTT.

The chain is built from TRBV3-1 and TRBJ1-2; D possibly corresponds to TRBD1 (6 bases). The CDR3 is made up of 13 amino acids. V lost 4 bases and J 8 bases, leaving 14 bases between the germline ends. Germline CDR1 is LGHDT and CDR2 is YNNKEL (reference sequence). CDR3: CASSRAGHPGYTF. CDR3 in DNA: TGTGCCAGCAGCCGGGCGGGACACCCAGGCTACACCTTC.

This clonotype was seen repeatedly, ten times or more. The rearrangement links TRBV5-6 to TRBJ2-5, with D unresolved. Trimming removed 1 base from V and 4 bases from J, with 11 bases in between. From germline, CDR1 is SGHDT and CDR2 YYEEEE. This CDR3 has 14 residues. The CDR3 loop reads CASSLYQTGETQYF. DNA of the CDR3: TGTGCCAGCAGCTTGTATCAGACTGGAGAGACCCAGTACTTC.

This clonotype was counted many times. CDR3 sequence reads: CASSLGPGANVLTF. As DNA, the CDR3 is TGTGCCAGCAGCTTGGGTCCTGGGGCCAACGTCCTGACTTTC. This chain links TRBV5-5 with TRBJ2-6; D is uncertain. From germline, CDR1 is SGHKS and CDR2 YYEKEE (reference sequence). Trimming shortened V by 0 bases and J by 2 bases, and 3 bases separated the two germline ends. This CDR3 contains 14 residues.

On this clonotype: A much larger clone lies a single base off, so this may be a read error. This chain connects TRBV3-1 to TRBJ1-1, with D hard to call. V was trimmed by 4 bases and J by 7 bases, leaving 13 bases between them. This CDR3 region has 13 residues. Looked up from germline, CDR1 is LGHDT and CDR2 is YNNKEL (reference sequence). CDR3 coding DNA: TGTGCCAGCAGCCGGTTGGGCGATTATGAAGCTTTCTTT. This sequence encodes CASSRLGDYEAFF. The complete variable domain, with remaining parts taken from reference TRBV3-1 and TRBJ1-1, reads DTAVSQTPKYLVTQMGNDKSIKCEQNLGHDTMYWYKQDSKKFLKIMFSYNNKELIINETVPNRFSPKSPDKAHLNLHINSLELGDSAVYFCASSRLGDYEAFFGQGTRLTVV.

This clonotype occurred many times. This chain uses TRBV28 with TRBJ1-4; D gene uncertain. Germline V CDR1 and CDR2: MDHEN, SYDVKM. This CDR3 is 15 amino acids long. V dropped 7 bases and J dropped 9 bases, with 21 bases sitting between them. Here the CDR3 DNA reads TGTGCCAGCATCCCCCTGGGTGGGATGGGAAAAAAACTGTTTTTT. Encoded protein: CASIPLGGMGKKLFF. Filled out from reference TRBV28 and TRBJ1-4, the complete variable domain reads DVKVTQSSRYLVKRTGEKVFLECVQDMDHENMFWYRQDPGLGLRLIYFSYDVKMKEKGDIPEGYSVSREKKERFSLILESASTNQTSMYLCASIPLGGMGKKLFFGSGTQLSVL.

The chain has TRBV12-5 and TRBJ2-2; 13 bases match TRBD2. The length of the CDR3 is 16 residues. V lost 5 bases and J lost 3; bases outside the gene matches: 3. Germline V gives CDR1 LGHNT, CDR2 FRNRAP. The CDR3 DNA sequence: TGTGCTAGTGGTCCCGGACTAGCGGGGGACACCGGGGAGCTGTTTTTT. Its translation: CASGPGLAGDTGELFF.

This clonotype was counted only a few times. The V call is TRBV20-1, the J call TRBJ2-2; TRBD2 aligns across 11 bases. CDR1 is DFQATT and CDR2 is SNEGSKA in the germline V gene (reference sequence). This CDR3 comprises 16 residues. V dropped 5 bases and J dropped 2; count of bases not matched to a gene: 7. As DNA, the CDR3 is TGCAGTGCTCCCCGGCTAGCGGGAGGCAACACCGGGGAGCTGTTTTTT. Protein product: CSAPRLAGGNTGELFF.

DNA for the CDR3: TGTGCCAGCAGTTACGGAGAGAACTATGGCTACACCTTC. The encoded protein is CASSYGENYGYTF. This chain joins TRBV6-4 and TRBJ1-2; no firm D call. Deletions cut 5 bases from V and 2 bases from J, with 9 bases between. The germline gives CDR1 MRHNA, CDR2 SNTAGT. CDR3 size: 13 residues.

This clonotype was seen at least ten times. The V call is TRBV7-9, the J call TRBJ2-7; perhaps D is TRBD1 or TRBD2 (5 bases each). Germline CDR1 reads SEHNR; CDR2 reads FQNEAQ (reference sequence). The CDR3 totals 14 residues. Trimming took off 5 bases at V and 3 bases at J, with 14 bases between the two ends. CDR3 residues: CASSHRGAIYEQYF. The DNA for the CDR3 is TGTGCCAGCAGCCACCGGGGCGCGATCTACGAGCAGTACTTC.

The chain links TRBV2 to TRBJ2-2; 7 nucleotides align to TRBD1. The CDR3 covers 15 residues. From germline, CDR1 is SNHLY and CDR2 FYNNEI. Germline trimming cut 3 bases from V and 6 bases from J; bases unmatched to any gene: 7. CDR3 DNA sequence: TGTGCCAGCAGTGATTATTTAGGGGGCCCCGGGGAGCTGTTTTTT. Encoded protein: CASSDYLGGPGELFF.

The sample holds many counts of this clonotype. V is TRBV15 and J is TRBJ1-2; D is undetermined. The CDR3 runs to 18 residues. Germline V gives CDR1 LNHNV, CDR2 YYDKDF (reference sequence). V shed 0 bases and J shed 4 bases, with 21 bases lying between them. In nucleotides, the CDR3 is TGTGCCACCAGCAGAGAGAGACGGGGAGGGAGGTCAGGCTATGGCTACACCTTC. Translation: CATSRERRGGRSGYGYTF.

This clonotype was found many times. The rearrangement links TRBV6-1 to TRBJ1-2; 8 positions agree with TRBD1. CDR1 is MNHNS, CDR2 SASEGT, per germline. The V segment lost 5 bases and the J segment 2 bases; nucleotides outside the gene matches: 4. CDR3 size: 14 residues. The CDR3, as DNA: TGTGCCAGCAGTCGGACAGGGCTAAACTATGGCTACACCTTC. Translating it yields CASSRTGLNYGYTF.

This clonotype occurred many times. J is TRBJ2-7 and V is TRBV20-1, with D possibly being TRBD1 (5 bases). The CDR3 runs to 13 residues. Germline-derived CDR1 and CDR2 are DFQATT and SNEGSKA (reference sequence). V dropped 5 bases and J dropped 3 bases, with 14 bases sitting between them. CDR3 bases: TGCAGTGCTCAAGACAGCGCAAACTACGAGCAGTACTTC. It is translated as CSAQDSANYEQYF.

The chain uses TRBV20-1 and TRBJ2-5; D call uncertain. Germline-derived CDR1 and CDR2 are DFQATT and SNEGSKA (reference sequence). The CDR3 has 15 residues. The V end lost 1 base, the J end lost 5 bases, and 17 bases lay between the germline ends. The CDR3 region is CSARAETGHVETQYF. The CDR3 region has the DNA TGCAGTGCTAGAGCCGAAACGGGCCACGTTGAGACCCAGTACTTC.

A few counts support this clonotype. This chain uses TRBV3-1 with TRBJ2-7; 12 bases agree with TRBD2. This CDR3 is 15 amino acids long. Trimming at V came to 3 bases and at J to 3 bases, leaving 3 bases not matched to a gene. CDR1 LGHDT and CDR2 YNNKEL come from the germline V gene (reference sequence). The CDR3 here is CASSHRTSGNYEQYF. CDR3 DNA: TGTGCCAGCAGCCACCGGACTAGCGGGAACTACGAGCAGTACTTC.

The CDR3: CASSSGLAGAFTDTQYF. The DNA of the CDR3 is TGTGCCAGCAGCTCGGGACTAGCGGGAGCCTTCACAGATACGCAGTATTTT. The chain couples TRBV7-8 to TRBJ2-3, with 14 bases matching TRBD2. The trim removed 4 bases at V and 2 bases at J, leaving 5 bases unmatched. The CDR3 totals 17 residues. In germline, CDR1 is SGHVS, CDR2 FQNEAQ.

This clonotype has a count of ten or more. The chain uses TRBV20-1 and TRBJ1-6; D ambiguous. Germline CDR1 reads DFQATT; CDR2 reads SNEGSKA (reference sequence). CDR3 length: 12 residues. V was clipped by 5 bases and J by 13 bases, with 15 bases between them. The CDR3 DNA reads TGCAGTGCTTCGGGATCATCATCCCCCCTCCACTTT. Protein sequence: CSASGSSSPLHF.

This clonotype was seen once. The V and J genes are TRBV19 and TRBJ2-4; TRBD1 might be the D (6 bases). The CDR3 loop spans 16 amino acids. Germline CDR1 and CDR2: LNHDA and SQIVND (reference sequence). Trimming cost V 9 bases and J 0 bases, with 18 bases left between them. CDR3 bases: TGTGCCAGCGCGGGCCAACAACAGGGAGCCAAAAACATTCAGTACTTC. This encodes CASAGQQQGAKNIQYF.

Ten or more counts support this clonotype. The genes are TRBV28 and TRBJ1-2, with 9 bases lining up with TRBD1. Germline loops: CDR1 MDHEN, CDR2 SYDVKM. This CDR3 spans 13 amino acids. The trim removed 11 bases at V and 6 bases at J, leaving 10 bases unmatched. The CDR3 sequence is CAAEDRGRNGYTF. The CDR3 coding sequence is TGTGCCGCCGAGGACAGGGGCCGTAATGGCTACACCTTC.

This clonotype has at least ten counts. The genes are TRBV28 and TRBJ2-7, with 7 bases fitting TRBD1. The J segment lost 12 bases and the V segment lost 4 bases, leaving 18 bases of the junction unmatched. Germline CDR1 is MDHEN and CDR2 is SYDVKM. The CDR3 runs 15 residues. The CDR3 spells CASSYDPIQDRAPYF. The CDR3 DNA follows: TGTGCCAGCAGTTACGACCCAATCCAAGACAGGGCCCCGTACTTC.

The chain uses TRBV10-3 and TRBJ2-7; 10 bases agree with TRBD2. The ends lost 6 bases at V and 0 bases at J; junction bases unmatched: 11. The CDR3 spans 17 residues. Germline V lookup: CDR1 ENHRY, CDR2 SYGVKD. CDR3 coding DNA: TGTGCCATCAGCGGGCTAGCGGGAGCGATGAGCTCCTACGAGCAGTACTTC. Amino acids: CAISGLAGAMSSYEQYF.

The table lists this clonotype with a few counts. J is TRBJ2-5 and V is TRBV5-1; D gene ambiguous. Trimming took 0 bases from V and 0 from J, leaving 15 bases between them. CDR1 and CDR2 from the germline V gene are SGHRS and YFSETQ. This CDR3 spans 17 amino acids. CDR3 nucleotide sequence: TGCGCCAGCAGCTTGGAGAGTCTTCAGACGTACCAAGAGACCCAGTACTTC. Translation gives CASSLESLQTYQETQYF.

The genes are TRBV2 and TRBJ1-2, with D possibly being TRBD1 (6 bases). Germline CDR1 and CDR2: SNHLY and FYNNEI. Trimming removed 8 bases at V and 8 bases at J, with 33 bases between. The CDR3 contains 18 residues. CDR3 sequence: CASLRERTAADSNRGYTF. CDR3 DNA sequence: TGTGCCAGCTTAAGAGAAAGGACAGCGGCAGACTCTAACAGGGGCTACACCTTC. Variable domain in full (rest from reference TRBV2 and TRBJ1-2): EPEVTQTPSHQVTQMGQEVILRCVPISNHLYFYWYRQILGQKVEFLVSFYNNEISEKSEIFDDQFSVERPDGSNFTLKIRSTKLEDSAMYFCASLRERTAADSNRGYTFGSGTRLTVV.

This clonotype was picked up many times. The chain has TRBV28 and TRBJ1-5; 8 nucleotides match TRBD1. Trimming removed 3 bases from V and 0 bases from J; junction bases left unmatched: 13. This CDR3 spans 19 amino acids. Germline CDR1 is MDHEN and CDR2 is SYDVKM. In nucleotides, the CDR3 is TGTGCCAGCAGTTTCCCCGGACAGGGCCCTACCCTTAGCAATCAGCCCCAGCATTTT. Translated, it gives CASSFPGQGPTLSNQPQHF.

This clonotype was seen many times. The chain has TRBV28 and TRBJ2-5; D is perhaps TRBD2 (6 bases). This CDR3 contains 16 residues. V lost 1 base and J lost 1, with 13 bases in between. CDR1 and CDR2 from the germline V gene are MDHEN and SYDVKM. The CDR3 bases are TGTGCCAGCAGTTTATTCTCCGGGAGACGCCAAGAGACCCAGTACTTC. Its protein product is CASSLFSGRRQETQYF.

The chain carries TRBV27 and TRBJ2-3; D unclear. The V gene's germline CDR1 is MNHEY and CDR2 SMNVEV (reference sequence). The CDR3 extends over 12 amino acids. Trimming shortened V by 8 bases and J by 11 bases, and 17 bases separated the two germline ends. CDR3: CASGPWTRWQYF. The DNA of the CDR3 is TGTGCCAGCGGGCCCTGGACGAGATGGCAGTATTTT.